Below, 10 T cell receptor beta chains from the same sample are listed, as sequenced in a study of tumor-infiltrating lymphocytes in oesophageal squamous cell carcinoma (dated by TCRdb to between 2015 and 2016). The library was generated by PCR. The run used an Illumina HiSeq 2000. TCRdb applied fastp at Q25 and MiXCR to the public reads, then kept only in-frame beta chains. Each entry is one CDR3 protein sequence, shown with its most common DNA and genes. The sample table contains about 12,000 distinct CDR3 sequences; only one count was recorded for under 65% of them. The top ten clonotypes cover 28% of the sample. The sequencing input was esophageal tumor tissue. These receptors came from a female donor with esophageal squamous cell carcinoma.

The V gene is TRBV7-8, the J gene TRBJ2-1; D possibly corresponds to TRBD1 (6 bases). The assigned J gene may be wrong: the sequence end matches TRBJ2-5 better. Germline-derived CDR1 and CDR2 are SGHVS and FQNEAQ. The CDR3 covers 14 residues. Here the CDR3 reads CASSLARGQETQYF. In nucleotides, the CDR3 is TGTGCCAGCAGCTTAGCTAGGGGGCAAGAGACCCAGTACTTC.

The chain links TRBV7-2 to TRBJ2-3, with no clear D. The DNA matches TRBJ2-2 better at its end, which makes the J call doubtful. The CDR3 length is 13 residues. CDR1 and CDR2 (germline): SGHTA, FQGNSA. CDR3 nucleotides: TGTGCCAGCAGCACCGGGCGAAGTAGGGAGCTGTTTTTT. Translation: CASSTGRSRELFF.

This clonotype was seen repeatedly, ten times or more. DNA for the CDR3: TGTGCCAGCACTTGGGACCCGGCAAACACCATATATTTT. Amino acid sequence: CASTWDPANTIYF. The chain has TRBV27 and TRBJ1-3, with TRBD1 as a possible D gene (5 bases). Germline assignment: CDR1 MNHEY and CDR2 SMNVEV (reference sequence). Trimming pared 7 bases from V and 6 bases from J, leaving 13 bases between. CDR3 length: 13 amino acids.

The chain combines TRBV7-3 with TRBJ2-3; 7 nucleotides match TRBD1. CDR1 and CDR2 (germline): SGHTA, FQGTGA. Losses at the gene ends were 5 bases for V and 2 bases for J; bases not matched to a gene: 7. The CDR3 extends over 15 amino acids. The CDR3 sequence: CASSLGTADTDTQYF. The CDR3 DNA sequence: TGTGCCAGCAGCCTGGGGACAGCGGACACAGATACGCAGTATTTT.

This clonotype showed up just a few times. The rearrangement links TRBV28 to TRBJ1-2; D call uncertain. Trimming stripped 3 bases from V and 5 bases from J, with 7 bases between. This CDR3 spans 12 amino acids. CDR1 is MDHEN, CDR2 SYDVKM, per germline. The CDR3 sequence is CASSLLGYGYTF. The CDR3 coding sequence is TGTGCCAGCAGTTTGTTGGGGTATGGCTACACCTTC.

V gene TRBV7-2 combines with J gene TRBJ2-5; D remains ambiguous. The closer fit of TRBJ2-1 to the DNA end suggests the J call may be wrong. There are 11 residues in the CDR3. Germline-derived CDR1 and CDR2 are SGHTA and FQGNSA. In DNA form, the CDR3 reads TGTGCCAGCAGCTTAGAGGATGAGCAGTTCTTC. It encodes CASSLEDEQFF.

V is TRBV27 and J is TRBJ2-6; 7 bases map to TRBD1. Near its end, the DNA agrees better with TRBJ2-1, so the J call may be wrong. Germline V gives CDR1 MNHEY, CDR2 SMNVEV (reference sequence). The CDR3 covers 13 residues. CDR3 loop: CASSFSQGHEQFF. CDR3 nucleotide sequence: TGTGCCAGCAGTTTCTCACAGGGGCATGAGCAGTTCTTC.

The chain combines TRBV7-2 with TRBJ2-7; D perhaps matches TRBD2 (6 bases). V lost 4 bases to trimming and J lost 3 bases, with 19 bases between them. Germline V CDR1 and CDR2: SGHTA, FQGNSA. The CDR3 length is 16 residues. CDR3 DNA sequence: TGTGCCAGCAGCTCCATGAGCACCGCGGGAATCTACGAGCAGTACTTC. The encoded protein is CASSSMSTAGIYEQYF.

V is TRBV6-2 or TRBV6-3 and J is TRBJ2-3, with 8 bases aligning to TRBD2. V gave up 2 bases and J gave up 4 bases; unmatched junction bases: 8. The CDR3 is 16 residues long. CDR1 and CDR2 from the germline V gene are MNHEY and SVGEGT. The CDR3 is CASSYRTSRASDTQYF. The DNA for the CDR3 is TGTGCCAGCAGTTACCGGACTAGCCGGGCCTCAGATACGCAGTATTTT.

In the case of this clonotype: This likely comes from a read error, as the CDR3 has no conserved phenylalanine or tryptophan at its end. The limits of the CDR3 on the DNA are not certain, so only TCRdb's listed CDR3 is given. The chain is built from TRBV6-2 or TRBV6-3 and TRBJ2-6; the table's TRBD1 call for D was not verified on the DNA. CDR1 is MNHEY, CDR2 SVGEGT, per germline. The CDR3 contains 10 residues when both ends are counted. Here the CDR3 reads CASSKFRQGV.